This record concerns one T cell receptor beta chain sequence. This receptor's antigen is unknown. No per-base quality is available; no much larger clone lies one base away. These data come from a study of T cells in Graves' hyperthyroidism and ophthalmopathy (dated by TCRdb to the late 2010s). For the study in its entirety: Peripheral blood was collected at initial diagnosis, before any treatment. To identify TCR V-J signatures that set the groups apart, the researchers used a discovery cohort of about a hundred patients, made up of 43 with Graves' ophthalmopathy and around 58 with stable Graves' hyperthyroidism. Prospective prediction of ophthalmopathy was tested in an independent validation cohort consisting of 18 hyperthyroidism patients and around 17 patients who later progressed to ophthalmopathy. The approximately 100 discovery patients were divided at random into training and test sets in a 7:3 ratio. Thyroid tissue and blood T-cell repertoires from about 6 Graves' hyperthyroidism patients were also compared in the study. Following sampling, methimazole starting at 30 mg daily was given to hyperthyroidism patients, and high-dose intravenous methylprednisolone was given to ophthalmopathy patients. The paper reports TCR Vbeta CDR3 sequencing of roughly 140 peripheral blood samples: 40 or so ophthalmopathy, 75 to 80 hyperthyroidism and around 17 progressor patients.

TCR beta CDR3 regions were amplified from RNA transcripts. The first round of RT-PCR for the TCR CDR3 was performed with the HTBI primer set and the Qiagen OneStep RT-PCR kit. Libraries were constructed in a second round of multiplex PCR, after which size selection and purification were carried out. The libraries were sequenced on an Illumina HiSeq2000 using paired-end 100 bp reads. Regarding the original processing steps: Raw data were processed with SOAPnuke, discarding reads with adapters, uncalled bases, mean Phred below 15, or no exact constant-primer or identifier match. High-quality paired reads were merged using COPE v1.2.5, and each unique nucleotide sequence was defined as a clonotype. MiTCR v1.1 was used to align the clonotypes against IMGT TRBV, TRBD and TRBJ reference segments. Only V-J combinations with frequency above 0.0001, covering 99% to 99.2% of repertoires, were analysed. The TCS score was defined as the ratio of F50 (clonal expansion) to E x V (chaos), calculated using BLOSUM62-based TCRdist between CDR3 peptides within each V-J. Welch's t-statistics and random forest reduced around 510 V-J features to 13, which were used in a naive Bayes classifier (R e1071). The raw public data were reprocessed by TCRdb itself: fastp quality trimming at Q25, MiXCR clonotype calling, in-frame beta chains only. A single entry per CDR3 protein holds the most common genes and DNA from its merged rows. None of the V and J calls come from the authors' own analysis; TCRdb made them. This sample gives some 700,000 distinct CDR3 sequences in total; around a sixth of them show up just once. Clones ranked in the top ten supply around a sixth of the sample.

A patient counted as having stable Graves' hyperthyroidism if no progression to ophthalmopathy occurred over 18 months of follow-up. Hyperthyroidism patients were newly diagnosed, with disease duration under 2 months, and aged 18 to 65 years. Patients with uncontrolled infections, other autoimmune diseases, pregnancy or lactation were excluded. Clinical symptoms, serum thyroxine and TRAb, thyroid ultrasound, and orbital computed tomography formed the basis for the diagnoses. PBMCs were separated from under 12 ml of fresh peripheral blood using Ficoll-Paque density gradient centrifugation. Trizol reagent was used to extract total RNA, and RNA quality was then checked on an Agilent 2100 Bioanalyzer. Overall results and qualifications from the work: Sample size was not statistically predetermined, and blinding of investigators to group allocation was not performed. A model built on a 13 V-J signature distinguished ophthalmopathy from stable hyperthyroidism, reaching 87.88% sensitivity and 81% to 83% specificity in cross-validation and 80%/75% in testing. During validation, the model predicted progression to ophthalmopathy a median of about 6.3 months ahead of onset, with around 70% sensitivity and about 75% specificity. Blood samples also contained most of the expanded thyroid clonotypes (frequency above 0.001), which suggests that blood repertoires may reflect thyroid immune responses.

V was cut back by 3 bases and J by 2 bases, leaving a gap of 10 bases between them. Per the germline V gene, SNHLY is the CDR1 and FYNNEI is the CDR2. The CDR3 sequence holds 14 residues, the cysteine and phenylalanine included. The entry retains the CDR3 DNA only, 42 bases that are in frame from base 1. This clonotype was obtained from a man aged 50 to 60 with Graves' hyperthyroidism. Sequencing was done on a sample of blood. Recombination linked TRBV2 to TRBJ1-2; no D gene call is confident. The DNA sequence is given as TGTGCCAGCAGTGACCCTGGGAGGAACTATGGCTACACCTTC. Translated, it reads CASSDPGRNYGYTF.